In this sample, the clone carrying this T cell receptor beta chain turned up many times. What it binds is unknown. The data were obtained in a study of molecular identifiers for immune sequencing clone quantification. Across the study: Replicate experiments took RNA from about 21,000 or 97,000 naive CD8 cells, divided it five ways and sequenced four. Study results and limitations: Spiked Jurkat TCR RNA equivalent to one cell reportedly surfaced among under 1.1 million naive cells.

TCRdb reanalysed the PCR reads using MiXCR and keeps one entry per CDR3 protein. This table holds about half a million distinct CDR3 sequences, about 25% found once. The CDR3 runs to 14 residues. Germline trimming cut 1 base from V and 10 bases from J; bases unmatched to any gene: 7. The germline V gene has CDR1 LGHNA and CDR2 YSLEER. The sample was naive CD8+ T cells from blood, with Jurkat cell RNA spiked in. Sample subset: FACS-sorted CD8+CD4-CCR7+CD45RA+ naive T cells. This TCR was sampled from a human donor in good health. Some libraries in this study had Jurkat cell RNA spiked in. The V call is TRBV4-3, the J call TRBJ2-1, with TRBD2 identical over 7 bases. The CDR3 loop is CASSQAGRAGEQFF. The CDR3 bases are TGCGCCAGCAGCCAAGCGGGACGAGCGGGAGAGCAGTTCTTC.